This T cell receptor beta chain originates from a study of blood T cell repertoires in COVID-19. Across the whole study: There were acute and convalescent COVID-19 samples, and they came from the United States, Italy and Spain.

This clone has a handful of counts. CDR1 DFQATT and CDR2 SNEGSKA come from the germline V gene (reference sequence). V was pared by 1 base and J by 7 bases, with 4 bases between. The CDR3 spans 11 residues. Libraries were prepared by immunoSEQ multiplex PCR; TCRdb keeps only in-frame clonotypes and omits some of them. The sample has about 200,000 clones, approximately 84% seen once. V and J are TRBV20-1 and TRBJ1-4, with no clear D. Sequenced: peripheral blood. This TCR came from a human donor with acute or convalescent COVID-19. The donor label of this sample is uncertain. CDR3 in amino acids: CSARGVEKLFF. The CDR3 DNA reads TGCAGTGCTAGAGGAGTTGAAAAACTGTTTTTT.